The sequence of this T cell receptor beta chain was determined in a study of T cell responses to AZD1222 COVID-19 vaccine. The V gene end was trimmed by 1 base and the J gene end by 6 bases; junction bases not matched to a gene: 7. From germline, CDR1 is MGHRA and CDR2 YSYEKL. The CDR3 loop spans 18 amino acids. Note on this clone: The target antigen is unknown.

Some clones are missing from TCRdb's copy, which holds only in-frame ones; the method was immunoSEQ multiplex PCR. The data hold roughly 200,000 clones, with 88% observed a single time. Study results and caveats: An increase in Spike-specific TCR breadth and depth was observed after two AZD1222 doses.

This clonotype was sampled from an adult in good health. This chain connects TRBV4-1 to TRBJ2-3; 16 bases align to TRBD2. The source material was peripheral blood, sampled on day 0 of AZD1222 vaccination. CDR3 DNA sequence: TGCGCCAGCAGCCAAGTCGGGACTAGCGGGGGGGCCGGGGATACGCAGTATTTT. Encoded protein: CASSQVGTSGGAGDTQYF.